Listed here are 30 T cell receptor beta chains from one sample, sequenced in a study of tumour-infiltrating T cells in Burkitt lymphoma. The table came from immunoSEQ multiplex PCR; TCRdb's copy has only in-frame clones and leaves some out. In the table there are over a thousand clones, around 84% of which are singletons. The sequencing sample was made of tumor tissue. These TCRs come from a human donor with Burkitt lymphoma.

This chain links TRBV19 with TRBJ2-2; no definite D call. Germline V gene data show CDR1 as LNHDA and CDR2 as SQIVND (reference sequence). The V end was cut by 3 bases, the J end by 7 bases, with 9 bases between. The CDR3 is 13 residues long. The CDR3 coding sequence is TGTGCCAGTAGTATGGGGAATCTCGGGGAGCTGTTTTTT. Encoded protein: CASSMGNLGELFF.

This chain connects TRBV4-1 to TRBJ2-2; D not resolved. This CDR3 spans 12 amino acids. Germline-derived CDR1 and CDR2 are MGHRA and YSYEKL. The germline V and J ends were trimmed by 0 bases and 8 bases, with 4 bases remaining between them. The CDR3 spells CASSQDAGELFF. Here the CDR3 DNA reads TGCGCCAGCAGCCAAGATGCGGGGGAGCTGTTTTTT.

The CDR3 region has the DNA TGTGCCAGCAGCTTAGGGTTAGGGGACTACGAGCAGTACTTC. Residues: CASSLGLGDYEQYF. V usage is TRBV7-7 and J usage is TRBJ2-7, with a possible D match to TRBD1 (5 bases). This CDR3 region has 14 residues. Germline V gives CDR1 SSHAT, CDR2 FNYEAQ (reference sequence). V lost 1 base to trimming and J lost 3 bases, with 10 bases between them.

The chain employs TRBV5-1 and TRBJ1-2; D not resolved. Trimming left V 0 bases short and J 5 bases short, with 8 bases between. Germline CDR1 is SGHRS and CDR2 is YFSETQ. This CDR3 has 13 residues. CDR3 DNA: TGCGCCAGCAGCTTGGAATGGACGTATGGCTACACCTTC. It is translated as CASSLEWTYGYTF.

The chain uses TRBV5-1 and TRBJ2-5, with 7 bases aligning to TRBD1. Looked up from germline, CDR1 is SGHRS and CDR2 is YFSETQ. The CDR3 runs 15 residues. Trimming at V came to 1 base and at J to 5 bases, leaving 8 bases not matched to a gene. CDR3: CASSLNLIGGETQYF. The CDR3, as DNA: TGCGCCAGCAGCTTGAATTTAATAGGGGGCGAGACCCAGTACTTC.

This sequence joins TRBV5-4 and TRBJ2-1; 11 nucleotides line up with TRBD2. Germline-derived CDR1 and CDR2 are SGHNT and YYREEE (reference sequence). With 4 bases clipped from V and 0 bases from J, the junction kept 6 bases outside the gene matches. The length of the CDR3 is 17 residues. The CDR3 DNA reads as TGTGCCAGCAGCCGGACCCTAGCGGGGGGCTCCTACAATGAGCAGTTCTTC. Protein sequence: CASSRTLAGGSYNEQFF. Full variable domain (outside the CDR3, taken from reference TRBV5-4 and TRBJ2-1): ETGVTQSPTHLIKTRGQQVTLRCSSQSGHNTVSWYQQALGQGPQFIFQYYREEENGRGNFPPRFSGLQFPNYSSELNVNALELDDSALYLCASSRTLAGGSYNEQFFGPGTRLTVL.

J is TRBJ2-7 and V is TRBV30; tentative D call: TRBD1 (5 bases). Germline lookup yields CDR1 GTSNPN and CDR2 SVGIG (reference sequence). The CDR3 covers 12 residues. With 5 bases removed from V and 0 bases from J, the gap between germline ends came to 8 bases. The CDR3 DNA reads as TGTGCCTGGGGACATCTCTCCTACGAGCAGTACTTC. This codes for CAWGHLSYEQYF. Looking up the rest from reference TRBV30 and TRBJ2-7 gives the full variable domain: SQTIHQWPATLVQPVGSPLSLECTVEGTSNPNLYWYRQAAGRGLQLLFYSVGIGQISSEVPQNLSASRPQDRQFILSSKKLLLSDSGFYLCAWGHLSYEQYFGPGTRLTVT.

The CDR3 nucleotides read TGTGCCAGCAGCTACGCGGGACAGATGAACACTGAAGCTTTCTTT. This translates into CASSYAGQMNTEAFF. This chain joins TRBV5-5 and TRBJ1-1, with 7 bases that match TRBD1. Germline V gene lookup returns CDR1 SGHKS and CDR2 YYEKEE (reference sequence). The CDR3 is 15 residues long. The V gene end was trimmed by 3 bases and the J gene end by 0 bases; junction bases not matched to a gene: 5.

This clone was detected a few times. The gene calls are TRBV5-5 and TRBJ2-3, with 8 bases identical to TRBD1. Trimming at V came to 2 bases and at J to 5 bases, leaving 10 bases not matched to a gene. The CDR3 extends over 16 amino acids. CDR1 is SGHKS and CDR2 is YYEKEE in the germline V gene (reference sequence). This CDR3 reads CASSLGGQGGVDTQYF. The CDR3 DNA is TGTGCCAGCAGCTTAGGCGGACAGGGAGGAGTAGATACGCAGTATTTT. Drawing the rest from reference TRBV5-5 and TRBJ2-3, the complete variable domain is DAGVTQSPTHLIKTRGQQVTLRCSPISGHKSVSWYQQVLGQGPQFIFQYYEKEERGRGNFPDRFSARQFPNYSSELNVNALLLGDSALYLCASSLGGQGGVDTQYFGPGTRLTVL.

This clone was counted once. The chain recombines TRBV6-5 with TRBJ2-7, with TRBD2 as a possible D gene (6 bases). CDR1 MNHEY and CDR2 SVGAGI come from the germline V gene. The V gene lost 11 bases and the J gene lost 0 bases, with 14 bases spanning the gap. The length of the CDR3 is 13 residues. The CDR3 sequence: CAVERESSYEQYF. The DNA of the CDR3 is TGTGCCGTAGAACGGGAGTCCTCCTACGAGCAGTACTTC.

The rearrangement links TRBV9 to TRBJ2-3; D is unclear. This CDR3 is built from 13 residues. The V and J ends lost 0 bases and 4 bases respectively, with 6 bases between them. Germline CDR1 and CDR2: SGDLS and YYNGEE. CDR3 loop: CASSVADADTQYF. As DNA, the CDR3 is TGTGCCAGCAGCGTAGCCGACGCAGATACGCAGTATTTT.

This CDR3 reads CASSSGLAGSSYNEQFF. The CDR3 nucleotides read TGTGCCAGCAGTTCCGGACTAGCGGGCAGCTCCTACAATGAGCAGTTCTTC. The rearrangement joins TRBV11-2 to TRBJ2-1, with 11 positions matching TRBD2. The CDR3 is made up of 17 amino acids. V lost 6 bases to trimming and J lost 0 bases; unmatched junction nucleotides: 7. Germline V CDR1 and CDR2: SGHAT, FQNNGV. Drawing the rest from reference TRBV11-2 and TRBJ2-1, the complete variable domain is EAGVAQSPRYKIIEKRQSVAFWCNPISGHATLYWYQQILGQGPKLLIQFQNNGVVDDSQLPKDRFSAERLKGVDSTLKIQPAKLEDSAVYLCASSSGLAGSSYNEQFFGPGTRLTVL.

V usage is TRBV12-5 and J usage is TRBJ2-3, with TRBD2 matching over 7 bases. The CDR3 is 15 amino acids. Germline CDR1 reads LGHNT; CDR2 reads FRNRAP. J was trimmed by 6 bases and V by 2 bases; bases with no gene match: 8. The CDR3 region has the DNA TGTGCTAGTGGTTTGATAGCGGGCCCGGAGGATACGCAGTATTTT. Translation gives CASGLIAGPEDTQYF.

The gene calls are TRBV4-1 and TRBJ2-1, with D unresolved. This CDR3 has 16 amino acids. Per germline, CDR1 MGHRA and CDR2 YSYEKL. Trimming pared 0 bases from V and 1 base from J, leaving 10 bases between. This CDR3 reads CASSQERIRSYNEQFF. The CDR3 DNA is TGCGCCAGCAGCCAAGAGAGGATCCGGTCCTACAATGAGCAGTTCTTC.

A remark on this clone: A junction end diverges from the germline sequence, so it may reflect a read error. J is TRBJ1-2 and V is TRBV5-1, with 11 bases aligning to TRBD1. Germline CDR1 is SGHRS and CDR2 is YFSETQ. The CDR3 covers 18 residues. This chain's CDR3 is CASSLSGTGGSIGYGYTF. The DNA for the CDR3 is TGCGCCAGCAGCTTAAGCGGGACAGGGGGGTCTATAGGCTATGGCTACACTTTC.

The rearrangement joins TRBV4-1 to TRBJ1-1, with D unclear. Trimming took 1 base from V and 5 from J, leaving 8 bases between them. This CDR3 region has 13 residues. Per germline, CDR1 MGHRA and CDR2 YSYEKL. As DNA, the CDR3 is TGCGCCAGCAGCCAAGTGGGGAGGACTGAAGCTTTCTTT. Encoded protein: CASSQVGRTEAFF.

The chain has TRBV5-1 and TRBJ1-2; a possible D gene is TRBD1 (6 bases). CDR3 length: 13 amino acids. Germline loops: CDR1 SGHRS, CDR2 YFSETQ. V was shortened by 2 bases and J by 2 bases, with 7 bases between the two germline ends. The CDR3 coding sequence is TGCGCCAGCAGCTTTGGGACAAACTATGGCTACACCTTC. Protein: CASSFGTNYGYTF.

This chain links TRBV5-1 with TRBJ2-1, with 8 bases fitting TRBD2. Trimming at V came to 2 bases and at J to 3 bases, leaving 16 bases not matched to a gene. CDR1 is SGHRS and CDR2 is YFSETQ in the germline V gene. The CDR3 consists of 19 residues. In nucleotides, the CDR3 is TGCGCCAGCAGCTTACGTTCGAGCGGGGGTTCGTATAGCTACAATGAGCAGTTCTTC. As protein: CASSLRSSGGSYSYNEQFF.

The chain has TRBV7-9 and TRBJ1-1; tentatively, D is TRBD1 (5 bases). The V end was cut by 5 bases, the J end by 1 base, with 11 bases between. This CDR3 has 14 amino acids. The germline CDR1 and CDR2 sequences are SEHNR and FQNEAQ (reference sequence). CDR3 sequence: CASSATTANTEAFF. The CDR3 region has the DNA TGTGCCAGCAGCGCCACGACAGCGAACACTGAAGCTTTCTTT.

The rearrangement links TRBV5-1 to TRBJ2-2; no definite D call. The ends were cut back, 3 bases at V and 8 bases at J, with 5 bases in the middle. From germline, CDR1 is SGHRS and CDR2 YFSETQ. There are 11 residues in the CDR3. CDR3 loop: CASSYLGELFF. In DNA, the CDR3 is TGCGCCAGCAGCTACTTAGGGGAGCTGTTTTTT.

V usage is TRBV5-5 and J usage is TRBJ1-2, with unresolved D. The CDR3 contains 14 residues. V lost 2 bases and J 3 bases, leaving 11 bases between the germline ends. Germline V gene lookup returns CDR1 SGHKS and CDR2 YYEKEE (reference sequence). This CDR3 reads CASSLTREDYGYTF. In DNA form, the CDR3 reads TGTGCCAGCAGCTTAACGCGGGAGGACTATGGCTACACCTTC. Complete variable domain (other parts from reference TRBV5-5 and TRBJ1-2): DAGVTQSPTHLIKTRGQQVTLRCSPISGHKSVSWYQQVLGQGPQFIFQYYEKEERGRGNFPDRFSARQFPNYSSELNVNALLLGDSALYLCASSLTREDYGYTFGSGTRLTVV.

The chain uses TRBV7-9 and TRBJ2-3, with 7 bases identical to TRBD1. The V gene's germline CDR1 is SEHNR and CDR2 FQNEAQ (reference sequence). The CDR3 is 15 amino acids. Losses at the gene ends were 5 bases for V and 2 bases for J; bases not matched to a gene: 7. CDR3: CASSPRTGFTDTQYF. The CDR3 region has the DNA TGTGCCAGCAGCCCTCGGACAGGATTCACAGATACGCAGTATTTT.

This clone showed up just a few times. V usage is TRBV7-9 and J usage is TRBJ1-6; a weak D match, TRBD1 (5 bases). CDR1 and CDR2 from the germline V gene are SEHNR and FQNEAQ (reference sequence). This CDR3 spans 15 amino acids. V was cut by 1 base and J by 8 bases, with 12 bases left in between. CDR3 DNA sequence: TGTGCCAGCAGCTTAGTCCGGAGGGGCGATTCACCCCTCCACTTT. This codes for CASSLVRRGDSPLHF.

This clone came up once. The gene calls are TRBV30 and TRBJ2-1; 7 nucleotides line up with TRBD2. This CDR3 has 17 amino acids. Germline CDR1 is GTSNPN and CDR2 is SVGIG (reference sequence). Germline trimming cut 0 bases from V and 3 bases from J; bases unmatched to any gene: 11. For the CDR3, the DNA is TGTGCCTGGAGTGTCGTTTTGGCGGGAGATGACTACAATGAGCAGTTCTTC. Protein: CAWSVVLAGDDYNEQFF.

The chain employs TRBV5-5 and TRBJ1-1; D ambiguous. The germline CDR1 and CDR2 sequences are SGHKS and YYEKEE (reference sequence). This CDR3 is built from 11 residues. The ends were cut back, 1 base at V and 9 bases at J, with 7 bases in the middle. The CDR3 DNA is TGTGCCAGCAGCTTGTATACACAAGCTTTCTTT. It is translated as CASSLYTQAFF. The variable domain in full, completed from reference TRBV5-5 and TRBJ1-1, reads DAGVTQSPTHLIKTRGQQVTLRCSPISGHKSVSWYQQVLGQGPQFIFQYYEKEERGRGNFPDRFSARQFPNYSSELNVNALLLGDSALYLCASSLYTQAFFGQGTRLTVV.

The rearrangement uses TRBV2 and TRBJ1-5; D uncertain. Germline V CDR1 and CDR2: SNHLY, FYNNEI. Trimming cost V 9 bases and J 4 bases, with 10 bases left between them. CDR3 size: 12 residues. This CDR3 reads CASTQPNQPQHF. CDR3 nucleotide sequence: TGTGCCAGTACGCAACCTAATCAGCCCCAGCATTTT.

The chain couples TRBV30 to TRBJ1-6; possible D gene TRBD1, 6 bases. The CDR3 contains 15 residues. Germline assignment: CDR1 GTSNPN and CDR2 SVGIG (reference sequence). V was trimmed by 2 bases and J by 5 bases, leaving 13 bases between them. CDR3 in amino acids: CAWSTTGGDNSPLHF. CDR3 in DNA: TGTGCCTGGAGTACGACAGGTGGGGATAATTCACCCCTCCACTTT.

This rearrangement joins TRBV9 to TRBJ1-1, with a possible D match to TRBD1 (6 bases). V gave up 7 bases and J gave up 4 bases, with 14 bases separating them. CDR1 is SGDLS, CDR2 YYNGEE, per germline. The CDR3 totals 13 residues. The CDR3 coding sequence is TGTGCCAGCGCTAAGGGGGGAAGCACTGAAGCTTTCTTT. Residues: CASAKGGSTEAFF.

The chain joins TRBV19 to TRBJ1-5, with a possible D match to TRBD1 (6 bases). Germline V gives CDR1 LNHDA, CDR2 SQIVND (reference sequence). There are 16 residues in the CDR3. The V end lost 6 bases, the J end lost 3 bases, and 18 bases lay between the germline ends. The CDR3 loop reads CASSPQGFLDNQPQHF. The CDR3 nucleotides read TGTGCCAGTAGCCCACAGGGTTTTTTGGACAATCAGCCCCAGCATTTT.

The V gene is TRBV27, the J gene TRBJ2-3, with 13 positions matching TRBD2. V lost 6 bases to trimming and J lost 4 bases; unmatched junction nucleotides: 13. Germline V CDR1 and CDR2: MNHEY, SMNVEV (reference sequence). This CDR3 has 18 amino acids. CDR3 in DNA: TGTGCCAGCAGCACTGGGACTAGCGGGGTAGGGGTCCCAGATACGCAGTATTTT. This sequence encodes CASSTGTSGVGVPDTQYF.